This entry lists 23 T cell receptor beta chains sequenced from one sample in a study of Graves' ophthalmopathy and Graves' hyperthyroidism (dated by TCRdb to 2016 to 2018). Sequenced using an Illumina HiSeq 2000. TCR beta CDR3 regions were amplified from RNA transcripts for repertoire sequencing. The first round of RT-PCR was done with HTBI primers and the Qiagen OneStep RT-PCR kit, and was followed by a second round of multiplex PCR, then size selection and purification. TCRdb reanalyzed the raw reads on its own, using fastp at Q25 for trimming and MiXCR for clone calling, and kept in-frame beta chains. Each entry is one CDR3 protein sequence, shown with its most common DNA and genes. In this sample the table shows about 1.2 million distinct CDR3 sequences, roughly two fifths of which occur a single time. The top ten hold around 10% of the sample. Material: peripheral blood or thyroid tissue (not recorded which). The receptors were sampled from an adult man with Graves' hyperthyroidism.

V usage is TRBV24-1 and J usage is TRBJ1-6; D ambiguous. The germline V and J ends were trimmed by 6 bases and 6 bases, with 2 bases remaining between them. This CDR3 has 11 amino acids. Germline V CDR1 and CDR2: KGHDR, SFDVKD. In nucleotides, the CDR3 is TGTGCCACCAGTTCTAATTCACCCCTCCACTTT. Its translation is CATSSNSPLHF.

Ten or more counts support this clonotype. The chain couples TRBV29-1 to TRBJ1-6, with D possibly matching TRBD1 (6 bases). Trimming pared 6 bases from V and 7 bases from J, leaving 13 bases between. Germline V gives CDR1 SQVTM, CDR2 ANQGSEA. This CDR3 spans 13 amino acids. The CDR3 region has the DNA TGCAGCGTCCGACAGGCCCTCAATTCACCCCTCCACTTT. It encodes CSVRQALNSPLHF.

CDR3 DNA sequence: TGCAGCGTTGGCCAGGGGATTGGAAACACCATATATTTT. This encodes CSVGQGIGNTIYF. The genes are TRBV29-1 and TRBJ1-3, with D possibly matching TRBD1 (6 bases). V lost 4 bases and J lost 3, with 10 bases in between. This CDR3 region has 13 residues. CDR1 is SQVTM, CDR2 ANQGSEA, per germline. Filled out from reference TRBV29-1 and TRBJ1-3, the complete variable domain reads SAVISQKPSRDICQRGTSLTIQCQVDSQVTMMFWYRQQPGQSLTLIATANQGSEATYESGFVIDKFPISRPNLTFSTLTVSNMSPEDSSIYLCSVGQGIGNTIYFGEGSWLTVV.

There are many counts of this clonotype. This sequence joins TRBV5-1 and TRBJ1-2; TRBD1 matches 11 bases. CDR3 length: 15 residues. The V and J ends lost 4 bases and 4 bases, in that order; junction bases with no gene match: 6. Germline V gene data show CDR1 as SGHRS and CDR2 as YFSETQ. The CDR3 protein is CASSLSGTGGYGYTF. CDR3 nucleotide sequence: TGCGCCAGCAGCCTATCCGGGACAGGGGGCTATGGCTACACCTTC.

A remark on this clonotype: At one of its ends the junction is not consistent with the germline gene, which may arise from a read error. This chain uses TRBV10-2 with TRBJ1-2; D gene ambiguous. Germline CDR1 WSHSY, CDR2 SAAADI. This CDR3 contains 16 residues. CDR3 amino acids: CASSAYGGDNVYGYTF. The CDR3 DNA follows: TGTGCCAGCTCAGCATATGGCGGCGATAATGTCTATGGCTACACCTTC.

This clonotype came up many times. The rearrangement joins TRBV6-2 or TRBV6-3 to TRBJ2-6; D is ambiguous. Germline loops: CDR1 MNHEY, CDR2 SVGEGT. V was clipped by 6 bases and J by 5 bases, with 5 bases between them. This CDR3 is built from 12 residues. Written as DNA, the CDR3 is TGTGCCAGCAGGGCGAGGGCCAACGTCCTGACTTTC. It yields the protein CASRARANVLTF.

The CDR3: CASNQRGHSYEQYF. As DNA, the CDR3 is TGTGCCAGCAATCAGCGGGGGCACTCCTACGAGCAGTACTTC. The rearrangement joins TRBV6-1 to TRBJ2-7; 8 nucleotides align to TRBD2. From germline, CDR1 is MNHNS and CDR2 SASEGT. CDR3 length: 14 amino acids. V shed 7 bases, J shed 0 bases, and the junction held 5 bases outside the gene matches.

This chain links TRBV10-3 with TRBJ2-5; D not resolved. The germline V gene encodes CDR1 ENHRY and CDR2 SYGVKD. V lost 4 bases and J lost 5, with 23 bases in between. The CDR3 totals 17 residues. CDR3 sequence reads: CAISGTGVNQETETQYF. The CDR3 DNA follows: TGTGCCATCAGTGGGACGGGCGTAAACCAGGAGACCGAGACCCAGTACTTC.

This clonotype appeared once. The CDR3 loop is CASSQGQAGNSPLHF. The CDR3 DNA sequence: TGTGCCAGCAGCCAGGGACAGGCGGGGAATTCACCCCTCCACTTT. The chain recombines TRBV7-2 with TRBJ1-6; 8 nucleotides match TRBD1. The V gene's germline CDR1 is SGHTA and CDR2 FQGNSA. J was trimmed by 7 bases and V by 5 bases; bases with no gene match: 7. The CDR3 has 15 amino acids.

This clonotype was seen just once. V gene TRBV2 combines with J gene TRBJ2-5; 13 bases line up with TRBD2. Germline V lookup: CDR1 SNHLY, CDR2 FYNNEI. V lost 5 bases and J lost 0; bases outside the gene matches: 6. The CDR3 length is 17 residues. The CDR3 sequence is CASSPLAGGLYQETQYF. DNA of the CDR3: TGTGCCAGCAGTCCACTAGCGGGAGGGCTGTACCAAGAGACCCAGTACTTC.

As regards this clonotype: A much larger clone sits a single nucleotide away, making a read error possible. The rearrangement links TRBV19 to TRBJ2-2; 7 bases fit TRBD1. CDR3 length equals 17 residues. The germline V gene has CDR1 LNHDA and CDR2 SQIVND (reference sequence). The ends lost 5 bases at V and 6 bases at J; junction bases unmatched: 15. The CDR3 DNA reads TGTGCCAGTAGTCGTCCGAAACAGGGGACGTCGGCCGGGGAGCTGTTTTTT. It specifies CASSRPKQGTSAGELFF.

The V call is TRBV25-1, the J call TRBJ1-1, with unresolved D. Trimming shortened V by 2 bases and J by 3 bases, and 7 bases separated the two germline ends. CDR3 length equals 13 residues. Germline loops: CDR1 MGHDK, CDR2 SYGVNS. The CDR3 nucleotides are TGTGCCAGCAGTGAACACCGGGACACTGAAGCTTTCTTT. Protein: CASSEHRDTEAFF.

The chain recombines TRBV20-1 with TRBJ1-5; the D gene is possibly TRBD1 (5 bases). Trimming removed 8 bases at V and 2 bases at J, with 13 bases between. Germline CDR1 DFQATT, CDR2 SNEGSKA (reference sequence). The CDR3 consists of 13 residues. As DNA, the CDR3 is TGCAGTACTCGAGGGGCGGGCAATCAGCCCCAGCATTTT. This codes for CSTRGAGNQPQHF.

This clonotype was detected many times. The rearrangement uses TRBV7-9 and TRBJ2-7; tentatively, D is TRBD1 (5 bases). The CDR3 length is 15 residues. The germline gives CDR1 SEHNR, CDR2 FQNEAQ (reference sequence). V lost 8 bases, J lost 2 bases, and 19 bases lay in between. CDR3 sequence (DNA): TGTGCCAGCGCTACGAGCCCCAGGGAAACCTACGAGCAGTACTTC. Translating gives CASATSPRETYEQYF.

A word on this clonotype: A read error may explain this, as a much larger clone is one base away. J is TRBJ1-3 and V is TRBV9; D might be TRBD1 (6 bases). In germline, CDR1 is SGDLS, CDR2 YYNGEE. The V end lost 0 bases, the J end lost 2 bases, and 9 bases lay between the germline ends. This CDR3 is 15 amino acids long. CDR3 bases: TGTGCCAGCAGCGTAGAAACAGGGCCTGGAAACACCATATATTTT. As protein: CASSVETGPGNTIYF.

This clonotype was recorded at least ten times. The chain joins TRBV10-3 to TRBJ2-6; D remains unclear. The germline V and J ends were trimmed by 10 bases and 3 bases, with 10 bases remaining between them. Germline loops: CDR1 ENHRY, CDR2 SYGVKD. This CDR3 contains 13 residues. This chain's CDR3 is CASSDLGANVLTF. CDR3 DNA sequence: TGTGCCAGCTCGGACCTTGGGGCCAACGTCCTGACTTTC.

CDR3 nucleotide sequence: TGTGCCAGCAGTTACTCGCCCGTGGAAAAACTGTTTTTT. This codes for CASSYSPVEKLFF. The V gene is TRBV6-5, the J gene TRBJ1-4; D not resolved. CDR3 length equals 13 residues. CDR1 and CDR2 (germline): MNHEY, SVGAGI. Trimming removed 0 bases at V and 8 bases at J, with 7 bases between.

This clonotype came up a few times. CDR3 nucleotides: TGTGCCAGCAGTGAGAGACAGGGGAGATATGGCTACACCTTC. It codes for CASSERQGRYGYTF. The chain recombines TRBV27 with TRBJ1-2; 8 bases map to TRBD1. The CDR3 has 14 residues. V lost 5 bases, J lost 5 bases, and 7 bases stayed unmatched. Germline V gene lookup returns CDR1 MNHEY and CDR2 SMNVEV (reference sequence).

Concerning this clonotype: This clone may be a read error of a much larger clone one base away. V and J are TRBV6-5 and TRBJ2-5; 12 bases match TRBD2. The J segment lost 4 bases and the V segment lost 8 bases, leaving 11 bases of the junction unmatched. This CDR3 contains 16 residues. Germline V gene sequence: CDR1 MNHEY, CDR2 SVGAGI. CDR3 DNA: TGTGCCAGCGGTCGGACTAGCGGGATTGGAGGAGAGACCCAGTACTTC. It encodes CASGRTSGIGGETQYF.

In regard to this clonotype: This clone may be a read error of a much larger clone one base away. This CDR3 is CPSNPGTTTGELFF. CDR3 nucleotide sequence: TGTCCCAGTAATCCAGGGACGACCACCGGGGAGCTGTTTTTT. The chain carries TRBV19 and TRBJ2-2; possibly TRBD1 or TRBD2 for D (5 bases each). CDR1 is LNHDA and CDR2 is SQIVND in the germline V gene (reference sequence). The CDR3 totals 14 residues.

V and J are TRBV3-1 and TRBJ1-1, with D possibly being TRBD1 (5 bases). The CDR3 loop spans 17 amino acids. V lost 1 base, J lost 6 bases, and 21 bases lay in between. The germline gives CDR1 LGHDT, CDR2 YNNKEL (reference sequence). This CDR3 is CASSQGGRTPSRAEAFF. Here the CDR3 DNA reads TGTGCCAGCAGCCAAGGGGGCCGGACGCCCTCGCGCGCTGAAGCTTTCTTT.

The rearrangement uses TRBV12-3 or TRBV12-4 and TRBJ2-7, with D tentatively TRBD2 (6 bases). V was trimmed by 5 bases and J by 6 bases, leaving 11 bases between them. The CDR3 runs 12 residues. The CDR3 protein is CASSPPGVEQYF. The CDR3 DNA is TGTGCCAGCAGTCCACCGGGGGTCGAGCAGTACTTC.

The chain joins TRBV9 to TRBJ2-7, with D maybe TRBD2 (6 bases). The CDR3 runs to 15 residues. V was trimmed by 7 bases and J by 0 bases, leaving 17 bases between them. Germline loops: CDR1 SGDLS, CDR2 YYNGEE. The CDR3 DNA reads as TGTGCCAGCCCCGTCGGGCGGGGTAACTCCTACGAGCAGTACTTC. It codes for CASPVGRGNSYEQYF.